This T cell receptor beta chain was observed in a study of shared T cell receptors in the human thymus. The CDR3 is made up of 12 amino acids. The V end was cut by 0 bases, the J end by 6 bases, with 8 bases between. Looked up from germline, CDR1 is SQVTM and CDR2 is ANQGSEA. Data came from immunoSEQ multiplex PCR; TCRdb stores just in-frame clones and leaves some out. Among hundreds of thousands of clones listed, around 87% were seen once. This same sample was also taken into another study, of human thymus T cells. That work adds: The thymus was resected at corrective cardiac surgery.

This chain uses TRBV29-1 with TRBJ1-1; D is unresolved. The sequencing sample was made of thymocytes. The clonotype originates from a boy under three years old with a congenital heart defect. Here the CDR3 DNA reads TGCAGCGTTGAAGACCAACGGGCTGAAGCTTTCTTT. It yields the protein CSVEDQRAEAFF.